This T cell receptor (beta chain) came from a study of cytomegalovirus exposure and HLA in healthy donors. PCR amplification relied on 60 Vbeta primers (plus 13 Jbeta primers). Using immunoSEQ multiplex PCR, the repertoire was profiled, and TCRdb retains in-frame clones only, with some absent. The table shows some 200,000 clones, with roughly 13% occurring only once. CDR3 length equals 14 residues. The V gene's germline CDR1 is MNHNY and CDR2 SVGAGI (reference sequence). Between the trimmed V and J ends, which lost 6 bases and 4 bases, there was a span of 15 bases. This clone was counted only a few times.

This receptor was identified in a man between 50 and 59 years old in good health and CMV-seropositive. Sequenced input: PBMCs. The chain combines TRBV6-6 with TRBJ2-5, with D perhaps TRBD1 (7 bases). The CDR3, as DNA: TGTGCCAGCAGCCGTAGCAGGGGGGTAGAGACCCAGTACTTC. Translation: CASSRSRGVETQYF.